This note documents a single T cell receptor beta chain sequence. The table came from immunoSEQ multiplex PCR; TCRdb's copy has only in-frame clones and leaves some out. The profile covers some 78,000 clones, with around nine tenths appearing a single time and approximately 4.9% taken by the ten largest. This record belongs to a study of blood T cell repertoires in COVID-19. V shed 3 bases and J shed 4 bases, with 16 bases lying between them. CDR1 is MNHNS, CDR2 SASEGT, per germline. This CDR3 is 15 amino acids long. The clonotype was recovered from a woman older than 75 with active or convalescent COVID-19. This chain uses TRBV6-1 with TRBJ2-7, with D perhaps matching TRBD1 (6 bases). The sample consisted of peripheral blood. CDR3 region: CASSESQGIRYEQYF. The CDR3 DNA sequence: TGTGCCAGCAGTGAGTCACAGGGAATAAGGTACGAGCAGTACTTC.